These T cell receptor beta chains were read from a single sample in a study of shared clonotypes between healthy human individuals. TCRdb's copy holds only in-frame clones and misses some; the assay was immunoSEQ multiplex PCR. In the table there are fewer than 800,000 clones, 92% of which are singletons. The material sequenced was naive CD8+ T cells sorted from blood. The receptors shown here come from a man aged 30 to 39 in good health. CDR3s include the opening cysteine and the closing phenylalanine or tryptophan. A D gene is named only where the DNA matches it firmly. Size values are once, few and many counts, or a class for expanded clones, and some rows have none.

DNA: TGCGCCAGCAGCTTGCTGGGCGTGGAGACCCAGTACTTC; CDR3: CASSLLGVETQYF; V: TRBV5-1; D: .; size: .; J: TRBJ2-5
DNA: TGCGCCAGCAGCGTACTGACTAGCGGGAGAGAAGAGACCCAGTACTTC; CDR3: CASSVLTSGREETQYF; V: TRBV5-1; D: TRBD2; size: .; J: TRBJ2-5
DNA: TGTGCCAGCAGTTGGACTAGCGGGGATCCGCGCACAGATACGCAGTATTTT; CDR3: CASSWTSGDPRTDTQYF; V: TRBV27; D: TRBD2; size: .; J: TRBJ2-3
DNA: TGTGCCAGCAGCCCCGGGGGGGGCGGGAGGAGGAATGAGCAGTTCTTC; CDR3: CASSPGGGGRRNEQFF; V: TRBV9; D: TRBD2; size: .; J: TRBJ2-1
DNA: TGCGCCAGCAGCCAAGAGCCCCGGGGCACCTACGAGCAGTACTTC; CDR3: CASSQEPRGTYEQYF; V: TRBV4-1; D: .; size: .; J: TRBJ2-7
DNA: TGTGCCATCAGTCCGACGGGAGACAAAGACTACGAGCAGTACTTC; CDR3: CAISPTGDKDYEQYF; V: TRBV10-3; D: .; size: .; J: TRBJ2-7
DNA: TGTGCCAGCAGCCGTGAGCTTCAGGGGCCTGAAGCTTTCTTT; CDR3: CASSRELQGPEAFF; V: TRBV7-9; D: .; size: .; J: TRBJ1-1
DNA: TGTGCCAGCAGCTACCCCCCGGGAGAAAACACCGGGGAGCTGTTTTTT; CDR3: CASSYPPGENTGELFF; V: TRBV11-3; D: .; size: once; J: TRBJ2-2
DNA: TGTGCCTCAAGGGGCACGGTGCAGTACTTC; CDR3: CASRGTVQYF; V: TRBV2; D: .; size: .; J: TRBJ2-7
DNA: TGTGCCAGCAGCCACCCCTCCCGACCCAAAGAGACCCAGTACTTC; CDR3: CASSHPSRPKETQYF; V: TRBV11-2; D: .; size: once; J: TRBJ2-5
DNA: TGTGCCAGCAGTTTACTCCAGGGATTTAATCAGCCCCAGCATTTT; CDR3: CASSLLQGFNQPQHF; V: TRBV28; D: .; size: .; J: TRBJ1-5
DNA: TGTGCCAGCAGCGCAACAGGGTCCGGAAACACCATATATTTT; CDR3: CASSATGSGNTIYF; V: TRBV9; D: .; size: .; J: TRBJ1-3
DNA: TGTGCCAGCAGCGATATACGGACACTGCCGGATTCTGGGGCCAACGTCCTGACTTTC; CDR3: CASSDIRTLPDSGANVLTF; V: TRBV7-9; D: .; size: .; J: TRBJ2-6
DNA: TGTGCCAGCAGCCGGACTCCTTTGGAGCAGTACTTC; CDR3: CASSRTPLEQYF; V: TRBV7-9; D: .; size: .; J: TRBJ2-7
DNA: TGCAGCGTTGCGGGACTAGCGTTAGGCAGTTCCTACAATGAGCAGTTCTTC; CDR3: CSVAGLALGSSYNEQFF; V: TRBV29-1; D: TRBD2; size: once; J: TRBJ2-1
DNA: TGTGCCAGCAGCTCCCTCAGGGGGGCCTACAATGAGCAGTTCTTC; CDR3: CASSSLRGAYNEQFF; V: TRBV11-2; D: .; size: .; J: TRBJ2-1
DNA: TGTGCCTGGAGTGTACTTGGTAGCGGATCCTACGAGCAGTACTTC; CDR3: CAWSVLGSGSYEQYF; V: TRBV30; D: .; size: .; J: TRBJ2-7
DNA: TGCGCCAGCAGCCCAGAGGGAGGCACCGGGGAGCTGTTTTTT; CDR3: CASSPEGGTGELFF; V: TRBV5-1; D: .; size: .; J: TRBJ2-2
DNA: TGTGCCAGCAGTATCCGGACAGTCGATGGCACTGAAGCTTTCTTT; CDR3: CASSIRTVDGTEAFF; V: TRBV6-1; D: .; size: .; J: TRBJ1-1
DNA: TGTGCCAGCAGCTTAGGGGGATCCGTCTACAATGAGCAGTTCTTC; CDR3: CASSLGGSVYNEQFF; V: TRBV5-6; D: .; size: .; J: TRBJ2-1
DNA: TGCAGCGTATTCGGGACTAGGGAGAGCACAGATACGCAGTATTTT; CDR3: CSVFGTRESTDTQYF; V: TRBV29-1; D: TRBD2; size: .; J: TRBJ2-3
DNA: TGTGCCAGCAGCTTCTCCGTATCCTCGGGGGAGCAGTACTTC; CDR3: CASSFSVSSGEQYF; V: TRBV5-4; D: .; size: many; J: TRBJ2-7
DNA: TGTGCCAGCAGTGAAAACCCCTACAGGAATGGTGGGTACGAGCAGTACTTC; CDR3: CASSENPYRNGGYEQYF; V: TRBV2; D: .; size: .; J: TRBJ2-7
DNA: TGCGCCAGCAGCTTGACTAGCGGGAGTTGGGAGCTGTTTTTT; CDR3: CASSLTSGSWELFF; V: TRBV5-1; D: TRBD2; size: .; J: TRBJ2-2
DNA: TGTGCCAGCAGCGTAGGTGGCGGGATGACCTACGAGCAGTACTTC; CDR3: CASSVGGGMTYEQYF; V: TRBV9; D: .; size: few; J: TRBJ2-7
DNA: TGTGCCAGCAGCCCCCTAAACACTGAAGCTTTCTTT; CDR3: CASSPLNTEAFF; V: TRBV9; D: .; size: .; J: TRBJ1-1
DNA: TGTGCCAGCACCCTAAGGGGGACAAATCATACTGAAGCTTTCTTT; CDR3: CASTLRGTNHTEAFF; V: TRBV7-9; D: .; size: .; J: TRBJ1-1
DNA: TGTGCCAGCAGCTTAGAGGCCAGCTCCTACGAGCAGTACTTC; CDR3: CASSLEASSYEQYF; V: TRBV11-2; D: .; size: .; J: TRBJ2-7
DNA: TGTGCCAGCAGCGTAGAGGCTAGCGGGAGGGCCTACAATGAGCAGTTCTTC; CDR3: CASSVEASGRAYNEQFF; V: TRBV9; D: TRBD2; size: .; J: TRBJ2-1
DNA: TGTGCCAGCAGCTCAGGGTCCCACAATGAGCAGTTCTTC; CDR3: CASSSGSHNEQFF; V: TRBV27; D: .; size: few; J: TRBJ2-1
DNA: TGCGCCAGCAGCTTGAGCTGGGGAGATAGCAATCAGCCCCAGCATTTT; CDR3: CASSLSWGDSNQPQHF; V: TRBV5-1; D: .; size: .; J: TRBJ1-5